These T cell receptor beta chains were read from a single sample in a study of blood T cell repertoires in COVID-19. Profiled with immunoSEQ multiplex PCR; TCRdb holds only in-frame clones, not every one. The data contain about 250,000 clones, 70% to 90% of them seen just once; the ten biggest clones take up about 4%. The sequencing sample was made of peripheral blood. These receptor sequences come from a man aged 50-59 years with acute or convalescent COVID-19. The CDR3 runs from the conserved cysteine through the conserved F or W. The D gene is left open where the match is weak. Rows give clone size only sometimes, using once, few, many, or a class for an expanded clone.

J gene: TRBJ2-3
V gene: TRBV5-1
D gene: .
clone size: .
CDR3 protein: CASSLFRGADTQYF
CDR3 DNA: TGCGCCAGCAGCTTGTTCAGGGGAGCAGATACGCAGTATTTT

J gene: TRBJ1-5
V gene: TRBV5-1
D gene: .
clone size: few
CDR3 protein: CASSPQGLQGTRQPQHF
CDR3 DNA: TGCGCCAGCAGCCCGCAAGGTTTACAGGGTACGAGACAGCCCCAGCATTTT

J gene: TRBJ1-5
V gene: TRBV9
D gene: TRBD1
clone size: few
CDR3 protein: CASSVGGTEGQPQHF
CDR3 DNA: TGTGCCAGCAGCGTAGGTGGGACAGAGGGGCAGCCCCAGCATTTT

J gene: TRBJ2-7
V gene: TRBV12-3/TRBV12-4
D gene: .
clone size: .
CDR3 protein: CASRSLGVQYF
CDR3 DNA: TGTGCCAGCAGAAGCCTAGGGGTGCAGTACTTC

J gene: TRBJ2-2
V gene: TRBV13
D gene: .
clone size: .
CDR3 protein: CASSPYTGELFF
CDR3 DNA: TGTGCCAGCAGCCCCTACACCGGGGAGCTGTTTTTT

J gene: TRBJ2-1
V gene: TRBV7-2
D gene: TRBD1
clone size: few
CDR3 protein: CASSTTGVPYNEQFF
CDR3 DNA: TGTGCCAGCAGCACAACAGGGGTTCCCTACAATGAGCAGTTCTTC

J gene: TRBJ2-3
V gene: TRBV28
D gene: .
clone size: .
CDR3 protein: CASSLRGSTDTQYF
CDR3 DNA: TGTGCCAGCAGTTTAAGGGGAAGCACAGATACGCAGTATTTT

J gene: TRBJ1-2
V gene: TRBV5-1
D gene: .
clone size: once
CDR3 protein: CASSYPREGGGYTF
CDR3 DNA: TGCGCCAGCAGCTACCCACGCGAGGGCGGTGGCTACACCTTC

J gene: TRBJ2-1
V gene: TRBV10-3
D gene: .
clone size: .
CDR3 protein: CAISMQGRSSYNEQFF
CDR3 DNA: TGTGCCATCAGTATGCAGGGCAGGAGCTCCTACAATGAGCAGTTCTTC

J gene: TRBJ2-1
V gene: TRBV5-4
D gene: TRBD2
clone size: .
CDR3 protein: CASSWGLFGLAGGDNEQFF
CDR3 DNA: TGTGCCAGCAGCTGGGGGCTTTTCGGACTAGCGGGAGGAGACAATGAGCAGTTCTTC

J gene: TRBJ2-1
V gene: TRBV3-1/TRBV3-2
D gene: .
clone size: once
CDR3 protein: CASSPRTEGWRFF
CDR3 DNA: TGTGCCAGCAGCCCCCGAACCGAGGGTTGGCGGTTCTTC

J gene: TRBJ1-6
V gene: TRBV9
D gene: TRBD1
clone size: once
CDR3 protein: CASSDPTGEPSPLHF
CDR3 DNA: TGTGCCAGCAGCGACCCGACAGGGGAGCCTTCACCCCTCCACTTT

J gene: TRBJ1-1
V gene: TRBV27
D gene: .
clone size: .
CDR3 protein: CASSLLGGGRTEAFF
CDR3 DNA: TGTGCCAGCAGTTTACTCGGGGGAGGGAGGACTGAAGCTTTCTTT

J gene: TRBJ1-5
V gene: TRBV7-6
D gene: .
clone size: .
CDR3 protein: CASSPTEGNQPQHF
CDR3 DNA: TGTGCCAGCAGCCCGACAGAGGGCAATCAGCCCCAGCATTTT

J gene: TRBJ2-7
V gene: TRBV27
D gene: TRBD1
clone size: .
CDR3 protein: CASSWTGGSYEQYF
CDR3 DNA: TGTGCCAGCAGCTGGACAGGGGGCTCCTACGAGCAGTACTTC

J gene: TRBJ2-1
V gene: TRBV5-1
D gene: .
clone size: .
CDR3 protein: CASSLALGSVGSYNEQFF
CDR3 DNA: TGCGCCAGCAGCTTGGCCTTAGGTAGCGTGGGCTCCTACAATGAGCAGTTCTTC

J gene: TRBJ2-3
V gene: TRBV5-8
D gene: TRBD2
clone size: .
CDR3 protein: CASSLASGRRFSTDTQYF
CDR3 DNA: TGTGCCAGCAGCTTGGCGAGCGGGAGACGTTTTAGCACAGATACGCAGTATTTT

J gene: TRBJ2-7
V gene: TRBV19
D gene: .
clone size: .
CDR3 protein: CASSIVGGWSYEQYF
CDR3 DNA: TGTGCCAGTAGTATAGTAGGGGGTTGGTCCTACGAGCAGTACTTC

J gene: TRBJ2-7
V gene: TRBV6-6
D gene: .
clone size: .
CDR3 protein: CASSYDDRSEQYF
CDR3 DNA: TGTGCCAGCAGTTACGACGACAGGTCTGAGCAGTACTTC

J gene: TRBJ2-1
V gene: TRBV2
D gene: .
clone size: .
CDR3 protein: CASTPLAGEPRMGEQFF
CDR3 DNA: TGTGCCAGCACTCCCCTTGCAGGGGAGCCCAGGATGGGTGAGCAGTTCTTC

J gene: TRBJ2-7
V gene: TRBV5-1
D gene: TRBD2
clone size: .
CDR3 protein: CASSKRLAGGYEQYF
CDR3 DNA: TGCGCCAGCAGCAAAAGACTAGCGGGGGGCTACGAGCAGTACTTC

J gene: TRBJ2-7
V gene: TRBV3-1/TRBV3-2
D gene: TRBD1
clone size: .
CDR3 protein: CASSPGQGGEQYF
CDR3 DNA: TGTGCCAGCAGCCCCGGACAGGGTGGCGAGCAGTACTTC

J gene: TRBJ1-2
V gene: TRBV28
D gene: .
clone size: few
CDR3 protein: CASSSHSYGYTF
CDR3 DNA: TGTGCCAGCAGTTCCCACAGCTATGGCTACACCTTC

J gene: TRBJ1-5
V gene: TRBV7-7
D gene: TRBD1
clone size: once
CDR3 protein: CADDRVCNQPQHF
CDR3 DNA: TGTGCTGACGACAGGGTATGCAATCAGCCCCAGCATTTT

J gene: TRBJ2-2
V gene: TRBV29-1
D gene: .
clone size: .
CDR3 protein: CSVERQGGWAGELFF
CDR3 DNA: TGCAGCGTTGAAAGGCAGGGGGGATGGGCCGGGGAGCTGTTTTTT

J gene: TRBJ1-1
V gene: TRBV27
D gene: .
clone size: .
CDR3 protein: CASSFAGGPMNTEAFF
CDR3 DNA: TGTGCCAGCAGTTTTGCGGGGGGGCCGATGAACACTGAAGCTTTCTTT

J gene: TRBJ2-7
V gene: TRBV30
D gene: .
clone size: .
CDR3 protein: CACSRPDLGSYEQYF
CDR3 DNA: TGTGCCTGTAGCCGGCCAGATTTGGGCTCCTACGAGCAGTACTTC

J gene: TRBJ2-1
V gene: TRBV2
D gene: TRBD1
clone size: .
CDR3 protein: CASRQDRGPYNEQFF
CDR3 DNA: TGTGCCAGTCGTCAGGACAGGGGACCCTACAATGAGCAGTTCTTC

J gene: TRBJ2-4
V gene: TRBV11-2
D gene: .
clone size: .
CDR3 protein: CASSIHYGAKNIQYF
CDR3 DNA: TGTGCCAGCAGCATACACTACGGAGCCAAAAACATTCAGTACTTC

J gene: TRBJ2-2
V gene: TRBV4-2
D gene: .
clone size: .
CDR3 protein: CASSQEKSGDTGELFF
CDR3 DNA: TGTGCCAGCAGCCAAGAGAAGTCAGGGGACACCGGGGAGCTGTTTTTT

J gene: TRBJ1-1
V gene: TRBV6-5
D gene: .
clone size: .
CDR3 protein: CASQQTEAFF
CDR3 DNA: TGTGCCAGCCAACAAACCGAAGCTTTCTTT

J gene: TRBJ2-4
V gene: TRBV18
D gene: .
clone size: .
CDR3 protein: CASSPKTGSLAKNIQYF
CDR3 DNA: TGTGCCAGCTCACCGAAGACAGGTTCGCTAGCCAAAAACATTCAGTACTTC

J gene: TRBJ1-5
V gene: TRBV27
D gene: TRBD1
clone size: .
CDR3 protein: CASIATGGGNQPQHF
CDR3 DNA: TGTGCCAGCATCGCGACAGGGGGCGGCAATCAGCCCCAGCATTTT

J gene: TRBJ1-5
V gene: TRBV4-1
D gene: .
clone size: .
CDR3 protein: CASSPRETVRQPQHF
CDR3 DNA: TGCGCCAGCAGCCCACGCGAGACAGTCAGGCAGCCCCAGCATTTT

J gene: TRBJ1-1
V gene: TRBV30
D gene: .
clone size: .
CDR3 protein: CAWIKARDTPKAFF
CDR3 DNA: TGTGCCTGGATCAAAGCCCGAGACACGCCGAAAGCTTTCTTT

J gene: TRBJ1-4
V gene: TRBV21-1
D gene: .
clone size: .
CDR3 protein: CASRGDRPSPATNEKLFF
CDR3 DNA: TGTGCCAGCAGGGGGGACAGACCTTCCCCAGCAACTAATGAAAAACTGTTTTTT

J gene: TRBJ1-2
V gene: TRBV25-1
D gene: .
clone size: .
CDR3 protein: CASSELGGLGYTF
CDR3 DNA: TGTGCCAGCAGTGAATTGGGTGGGCTCGGCTACACCTTC

J gene: TRBJ1-3
V gene: TRBV7-2
D gene: TRBD1
clone size: .
CDR3 protein: CASSFRTGPGNTIYF
CDR3 DNA: TGTGCCAGCAGCTTCCGGACAGGGCCTGGAAACACCATATATTTT

J gene: TRBJ2-2
V gene: TRBV19
D gene: TRBD2
clone size: .
CDR3 protein: CASSAGTSGLNTGELFF
CDR3 DNA: TGTGCCAGTAGTGCCGGGACTAGCGGACTGAACACCGGGGAGCTGTTTTTT

J gene: TRBJ1-6
V gene: TRBV3-1/TRBV3-2
D gene: .
clone size: few
CDR3 protein: CASAFRGDSPLHF
CDR3 DNA: TGTGCCAGCGCATTCAGGGGAGATTCACCCCTCCACTTT

J gene: TRBJ2-1
V gene: TRBV19
D gene: TRBD2
clone size: .
CDR3 protein: CATGPAGWREGVYNEQFF
CDR3 DNA: TGTGCCACAGGACCTGCCGGGTGGCGGGAGGGCGTCTACAATGAGCAGTTCTTC

J gene: TRBJ2-7
V gene: TRBV10-3
D gene: TRBD1
clone size: .
CDR3 protein: CAISARGQGTDEQYF
CDR3 DNA: TGTGCCATCAGTGCCCGGGGACAGGGCACGGACGAGCAGTACTTC

J gene: TRBJ2-3
V gene: TRBV7-9
D gene: .
clone size: .
CDR3 protein: CASSLAWQASSTDTQYF
CDR3 DNA: TGTGCCAGCAGCTTAGCGTGGCAGGCCTCTAGCACAGATACGCAGTATTTT

J gene: TRBJ2-7
V gene: TRBV5-1
D gene: .
clone size: .
CDR3 protein: CASSSAEGRDYEQYF
CDR3 DNA: TGCGCCAGCAGCAGCGCTGAAGGACGGGACTACGAGCAGTACTTC

J gene: TRBJ2-5
V gene: TRBV7-9
D gene: .
clone size: .
CDR3 protein: CASSPPGEETQYF
CDR3 DNA: TGTGCCAGCAGCCCACCAGGGGAAGAGACCCAGTACTTC

J gene: TRBJ2-1
V gene: TRBV7-9
D gene: TRBD2
clone size: .
CDR3 protein: CASSWEPSGRNNEQFF
CDR3 DNA: TGTGCCAGCAGCTGGGAACCTAGCGGGAGAAACAATGAGCAGTTCTTC

J gene: TRBJ2-7
V gene: TRBV5-1
D gene: TRBD1
clone size: .
CDR3 protein: CASSLGQSTHYEQYF
CDR3 DNA: TGCGCCAGCAGCCTGGGACAGTCGACGCACTACGAGCAGTACTTC

J gene: TRBJ1-2
V gene: TRBV7-9
D gene: .
clone size: .
CDR3 protein: CASSLGRVDQSNYGYTF
CDR3 DNA: TGTGCCAGCAGCTTAGGGAGGGTAGACCAGTCTAACTATGGCTACACCTTC

J gene: TRBJ1-1
V gene: TRBV9
D gene: TRBD1
clone size: .
CDR3 protein: CASSVQGANTEAFF
CDR3 DNA: TGTGCCAGCAGCGTACAGGGGGCGAACACTGAAGCTTTCTTT

J gene: TRBJ2-1
V gene: TRBV21-1
D gene: .
clone size: .
CDR3 protein: CASSNWRRDGCSYNEQFF
CDR3 DNA: TGTGCCAGCAGCAACTGGCGGCGAGATGGGTGCTCCTACAATGAGCAGTTCTTC

J gene: TRBJ1-4
V gene: TRBV10-3
D gene: TRBD1
clone size: .
CDR3 protein: CAISETGGTNEKLFF
CDR3 DNA: TGTGCCATCAGCGAGACAGGGGGTACCAATGAAAAACTGTTTTTT

J gene: TRBJ2-1
V gene: TRBV9
D gene: TRBD2
clone size: .
CDR3 protein: CASGGLYTYNEQFF
CDR3 DNA: TGTGCCAGCGGGGGACTATACACCTACAATGAGCAGTTCTTC

J gene: TRBJ1-5
V gene: TRBV7-8
D gene: .
clone size: .
CDR3 protein: CASSLGAWQPQHF
CDR3 DNA: TGTGCCAGCAGCTTGGGGGCCTGGCAGCCCCAGCATTTT

J gene: TRBJ1-2
V gene: TRBV28
D gene: TRBD1
clone size: .
CDR3 protein: CATSTGGVGYTF
CDR3 DNA: TGTGCCACCTCGACAGGGGGCGTAGGCTACACCTTC

J gene: TRBJ1-2
V gene: TRBV2
D gene: .
clone size: .
CDR3 protein: CASRVGDYGYTF
CDR3 DNA: TGTGCCAGCAGGGTCGGTGACTATGGCTACACCTTC

J gene: TRBJ2-7
V gene: TRBV28
D gene: TRBD2
clone size: once
CDR3 protein: CASSLSGRAAEQYF
CDR3 DNA: TGTGCCAGCAGTCTTAGCGGGAGGGCCGCCGAGCAGTACTTC